What follows are 9 T cell receptor beta chains derived from one specimen sequenced in a study of T cell repertoires in cytomegalovirus infection. TCRdb re-derived calls from the reads in MiXCR, one entry per CDR3 protein. The data hold fewer than 550,000 distinct CDR3 sequences, with approximately 16% observed a single time. Material: CD8+ T cells from PBMCs. The receptors derive from a human donor in good health (CMV status not recorded). Some clones in this sample may be carry-over from other donors' samples.

A few counts support this clonotype. The chain employs TRBV20-1 and TRBJ2-7; D remains unclear. The CDR3 extends over 14 amino acids. V lost 0 bases and J 4 bases, leaving 13 bases between the germline ends. Germline V gene sequence: CDR1 DFQATT, CDR2 SNEGSKA (reference sequence). CDR3 residues: CSARDQNAGYEQYF. The CDR3 region has the DNA TGCAGTGCTAGAGATCAGAACGCAGGATACGAGCAGTACTTC.

This clonotype was found many times. The chain couples TRBV27 to TRBJ2-6; D gene ambiguous. Germline values: CDR1 MNHEY, CDR2 SMNVEV (reference sequence). V was pared by 4 bases and J by 0 bases, with 16 bases between. This CDR3 region has 18 residues. CDR3 sequence: CASSYSTEPGSGANVLTF. In DNA, the CDR3 is TGTGCCAGCAGTTATAGTACAGAGCCCGGCTCTGGGGCCAACGTCCTGACTTTC.

This clonotype was recorded a few times. The chain uses TRBV20-1 and TRBJ2-7, with a weak D call TRBD2 (5 bases). Trimming shortened V by 0 bases and J by 0 bases, and 12 bases separated the two germline ends. The V gene's germline CDR1 is DFQATT and CDR2 SNEGSKA (reference sequence). The CDR3 has 15 residues. The CDR3 loop reads CSARDPSRDSYEQYF. As DNA, the CDR3 is TGCAGTGCTAGAGACCCTTCCCGGGACTCCTACGAGCAGTACTTC.

This clonotype was seen repeatedly, ten times or more. DNA for the CDR3: TGTGCCAGCAGTACCCTTGACAGGGTGAACACTGAAGCTTTCTTT. This encodes CASSTLDRVNTEAFF. The rearrangement joins TRBV27 to TRBJ1-1; TRBD1 aligns across 7 bases. Germline CDR1 MNHEY, CDR2 SMNVEV (reference sequence). The CDR3 runs to 15 residues. The V segment lost 5 bases and the J segment 0 bases; nucleotides outside the gene matches: 6.

This clonotype has a count of ten or more. The chain recombines TRBV7-6 with TRBJ2-3; D uncertain. V lost 6 bases and J lost 4, with 23 bases in between. Germline lookup yields CDR1 SGHVS and CDR2 FNYEAQ. The CDR3 runs to 17 residues. The CDR3 spells CASSPRKGPRGADTQYF. DNA for the CDR3: TGTGCCAGCAGTCCTCGCAAAGGACCTCGCGGAGCAGATACGCAGTATTTT.

The V and J genes are TRBV9 and TRBJ2-1; D is perhaps TRBD2 (5 bases). Germline V CDR1 and CDR2: SGDLS, YYNGEE. The CDR3 totals 15 residues. The germline V and J ends were trimmed by 4 bases and 3 bases, with 14 bases remaining between them. The CDR3 loop is CASSPSGVIYNEQFF. The CDR3 region has the DNA TGTGCCAGCAGCCCGTCCGGGGTTATCTACAATGAGCAGTTCTTC.

The chain joins TRBV5-4 to TRBJ2-7; D gene uncertain. Trimming took off 4 bases at V and 7 bases at J, with 15 bases between the two ends. The CDR3 extends over 13 amino acids. Per germline, CDR1 SGHNT and CDR2 YYREEE (reference sequence). CDR3 loop: CASSPRDKGEQYF. CDR3 nucleotide sequence: TGTGCCAGCAGCCCTCGAGACAAAGGAGAGCAGTACTTC.

This chain connects TRBV7-9 to TRBJ1-1; D remains unclear. The CDR3 has 16 residues. Germline V CDR1 and CDR2: SEHNR, FQNEAQ (reference sequence). Trimming removed 6 bases at V and 1 base at J, with 18 bases between. In DNA, the CDR3 is TGTGCCAGCAGACAACCTTCCGGGCTATGGAACACTGAAGCTTTCTTT. It is translated as CASRQPSGLWNTEAFF.

This clonotype was recorded at least ten times. This chain connects TRBV19 to TRBJ1-1; D call uncertain. Germline V gene sequence: CDR1 LNHDA, CDR2 SQIVND (reference sequence). This CDR3 contains 12 residues. V was pared by 11 bases and J by 4 bases, with 14 bases between. CDR3 loop: CAPHDGPTEAFF. For the CDR3, the DNA is TGTGCCCCACATGACGGCCCCACTGAAGCTTTCTTT.